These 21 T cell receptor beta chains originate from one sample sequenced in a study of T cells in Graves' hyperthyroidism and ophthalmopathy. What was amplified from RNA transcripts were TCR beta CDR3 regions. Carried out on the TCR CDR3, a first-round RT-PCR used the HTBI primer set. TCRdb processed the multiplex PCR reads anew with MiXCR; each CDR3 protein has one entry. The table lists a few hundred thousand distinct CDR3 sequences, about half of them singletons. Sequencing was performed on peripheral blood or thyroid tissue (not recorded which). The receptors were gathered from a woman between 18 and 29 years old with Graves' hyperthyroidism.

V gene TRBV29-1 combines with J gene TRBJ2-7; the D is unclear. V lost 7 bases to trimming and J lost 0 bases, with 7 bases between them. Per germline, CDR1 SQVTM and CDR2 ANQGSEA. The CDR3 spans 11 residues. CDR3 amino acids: CSETRSYEQYF. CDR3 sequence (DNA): TGCAGCGAGACCCGCTCCTACGAGCAGTACTTC.

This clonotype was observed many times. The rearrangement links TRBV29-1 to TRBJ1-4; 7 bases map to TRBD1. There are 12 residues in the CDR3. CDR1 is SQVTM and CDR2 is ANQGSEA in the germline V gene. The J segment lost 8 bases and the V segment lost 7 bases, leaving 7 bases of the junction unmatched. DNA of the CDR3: TGCAGCGCGAGAACAGGGGTGGAAAAACTGTTTTTT. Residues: CSARTGVEKLFF.

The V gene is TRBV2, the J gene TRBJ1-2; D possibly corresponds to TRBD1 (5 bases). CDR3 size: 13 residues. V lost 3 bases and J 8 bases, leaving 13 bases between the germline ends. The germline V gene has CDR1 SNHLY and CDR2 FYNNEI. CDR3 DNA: TGTGCCAGCAGTGAGGACCTGTGGGGGGGCTACACCTTC. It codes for CASSEDLWGGYTF.

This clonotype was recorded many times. CDR3 bases: TGTGCCAGCGCCGGGACAGGGGATATCGCGCTTAATTCACCCCTCCACTTT. Translating gives CASAGTGDIALNSPLHF. This chain joins TRBV12-3 or TRBV12-4 and TRBJ1-6; 10 nucleotides line up with TRBD1. The trim removed 8 bases at V and 6 bases at J, leaving 13 bases unmatched. This CDR3 comprises 17 residues.

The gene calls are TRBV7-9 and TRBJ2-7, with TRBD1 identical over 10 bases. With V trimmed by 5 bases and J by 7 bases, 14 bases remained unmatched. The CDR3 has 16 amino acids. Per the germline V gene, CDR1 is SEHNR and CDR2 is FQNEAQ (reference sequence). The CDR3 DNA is TGTGCCAGCAGCCCTCGGGACAGGGGTAGTTGGAATGAGCAGTACTTC. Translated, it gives CASSPRDRGSWNEQYF.

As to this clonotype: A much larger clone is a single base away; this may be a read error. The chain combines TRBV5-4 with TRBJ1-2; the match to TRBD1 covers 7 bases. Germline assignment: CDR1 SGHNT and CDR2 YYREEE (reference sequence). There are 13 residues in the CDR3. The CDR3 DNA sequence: TGTGCCAGCAGCTTCTCAGGGGGATCCGGCTGCACCTTC. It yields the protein CASSFSGGSGCTF.

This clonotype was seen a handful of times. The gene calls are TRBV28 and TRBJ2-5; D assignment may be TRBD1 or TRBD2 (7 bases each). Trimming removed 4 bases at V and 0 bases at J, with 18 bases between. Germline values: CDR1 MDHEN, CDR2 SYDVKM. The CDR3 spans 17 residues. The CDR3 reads CASSSPPAGQNQETQYF. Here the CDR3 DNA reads TGTGCCAGCAGTTCCCCTCCAGCGGGACAGAACCAAGAGACCCAGTACTTC. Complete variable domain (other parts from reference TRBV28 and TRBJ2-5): DVKVTQSSRYLVKRTGEKVFLECVQDMDHENMFWYRQDPGLGLRLIYFSYDVKMKEKGDIPEGYSVSREKKERFSLILESASTNQTSMYLCASSSPPAGQNQETQYFGPGTRLLVL.

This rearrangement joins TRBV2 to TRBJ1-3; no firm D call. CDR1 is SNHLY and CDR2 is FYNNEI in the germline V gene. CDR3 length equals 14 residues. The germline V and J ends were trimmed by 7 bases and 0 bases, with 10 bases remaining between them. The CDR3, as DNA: TGTGCCAGCACGAGCGGGAACTCTGGAAACACCATATATTTT. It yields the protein CASTSGNSGNTIYF. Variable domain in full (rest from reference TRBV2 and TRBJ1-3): EPEVTQTPSHQVTQMGQEVILRCVPISNHLYFYWYRQILGQKVEFLVSFYNNEISEKSEIFDDQFSVERPDGSNFTLKIRSTKLEDSAMYFCASTSGNSGNTIYFGEGSWLTVV.

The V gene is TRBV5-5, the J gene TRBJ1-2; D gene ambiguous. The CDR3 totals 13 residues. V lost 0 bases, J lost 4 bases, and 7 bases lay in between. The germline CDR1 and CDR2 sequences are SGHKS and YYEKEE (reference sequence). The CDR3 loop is CASSLGAVYGYTF. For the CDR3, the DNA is TGTGCCAGCAGCTTGGGAGCAGTCTATGGCTACACCTTC.

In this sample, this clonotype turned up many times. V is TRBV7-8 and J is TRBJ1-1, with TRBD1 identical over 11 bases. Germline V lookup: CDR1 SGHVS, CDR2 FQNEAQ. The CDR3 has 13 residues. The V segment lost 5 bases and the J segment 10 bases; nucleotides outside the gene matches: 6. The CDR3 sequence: CASSPRDRGVAFF. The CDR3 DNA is TGTGCCAGCAGCCCCCGGGACAGGGGGGTAGCTTTCTTT.

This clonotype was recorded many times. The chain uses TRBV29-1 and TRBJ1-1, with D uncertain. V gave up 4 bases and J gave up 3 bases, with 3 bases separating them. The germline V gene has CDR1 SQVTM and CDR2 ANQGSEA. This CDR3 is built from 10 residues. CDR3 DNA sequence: TGCAGCGTTGTGGACACTGAAGCTTTCTTT. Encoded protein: CSVVDTEAFF.

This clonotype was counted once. The CDR3: CSPPPQDTRRWQQYF. The CDR3 coding sequence is TGCAGCCCCCCCCCGCAGGACACACGACGCTGGCAGCAGTACTTC. The chain carries TRBV29-1 and TRBJ2-7; a weak D match, TRBD1 (5 bases). This CDR3 is built from 15 residues. Germline CDR1 reads SQVTM; CDR2 reads ANQGSEA. V was cut by 8 bases and J by 8 bases, with 28 bases left in between.

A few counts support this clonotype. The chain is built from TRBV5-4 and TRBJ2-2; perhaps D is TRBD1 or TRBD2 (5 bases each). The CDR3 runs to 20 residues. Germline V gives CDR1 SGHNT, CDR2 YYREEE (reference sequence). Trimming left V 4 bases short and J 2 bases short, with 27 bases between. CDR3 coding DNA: TGTGCCAGCAGCCGGGCAAGGGACGTCACCCTCGAGTCCAACACCGGGGAGCTGTTTTTT. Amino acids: CASSRARDVTLESNTGELFF.

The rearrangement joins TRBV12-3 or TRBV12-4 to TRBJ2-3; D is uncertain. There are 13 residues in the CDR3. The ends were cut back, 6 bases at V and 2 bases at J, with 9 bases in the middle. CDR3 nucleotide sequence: TGTGCCAGCAGCCTCTTTGCCACAGATACGCAGTATTTT. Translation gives CASSLFATDTQYF.

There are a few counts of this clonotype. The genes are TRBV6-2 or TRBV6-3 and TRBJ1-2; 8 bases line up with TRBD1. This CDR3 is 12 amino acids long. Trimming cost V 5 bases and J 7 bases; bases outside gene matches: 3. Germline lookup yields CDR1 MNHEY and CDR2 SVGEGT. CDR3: CASSRDRGGYTF. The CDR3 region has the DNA TGTGCCAGCAGTCGCGACAGGGGTGGCTACACCTTC.

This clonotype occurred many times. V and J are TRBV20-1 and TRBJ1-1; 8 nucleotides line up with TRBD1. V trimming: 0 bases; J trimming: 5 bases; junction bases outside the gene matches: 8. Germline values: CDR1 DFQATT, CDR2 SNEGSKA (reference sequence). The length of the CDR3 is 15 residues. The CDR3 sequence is CSARDAAGGSTEAFF. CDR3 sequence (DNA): TGCAGTGCTAGAGACGCTGCAGGGGGCAGTACTGAAGCTTTCTTT.

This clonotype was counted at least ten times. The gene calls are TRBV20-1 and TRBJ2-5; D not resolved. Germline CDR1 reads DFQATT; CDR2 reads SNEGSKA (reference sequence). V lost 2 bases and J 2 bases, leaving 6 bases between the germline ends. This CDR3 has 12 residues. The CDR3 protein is CSARLLQETQYF. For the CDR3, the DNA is TGCAGTGCTAGATTGCTTCAAGAGACCCAGTACTTC.

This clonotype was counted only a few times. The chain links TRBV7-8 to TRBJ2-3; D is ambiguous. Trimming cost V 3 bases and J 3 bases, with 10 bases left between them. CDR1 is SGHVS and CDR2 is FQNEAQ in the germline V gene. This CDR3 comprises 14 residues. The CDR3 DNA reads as TGTGCCAGCAGCTTTGGGCAGATAACAGATACGCAGTATTTT. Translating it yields CASSFGQITDTQYF.

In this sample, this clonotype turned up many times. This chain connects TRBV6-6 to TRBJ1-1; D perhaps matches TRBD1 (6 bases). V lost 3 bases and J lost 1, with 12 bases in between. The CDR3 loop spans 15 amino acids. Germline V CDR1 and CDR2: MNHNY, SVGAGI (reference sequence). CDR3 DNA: TGTGCCAGCAGTTATCCACAGGGCTCGAACACTGAAGCTTTCTTT. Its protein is CASSYPQGSNTEAFF.

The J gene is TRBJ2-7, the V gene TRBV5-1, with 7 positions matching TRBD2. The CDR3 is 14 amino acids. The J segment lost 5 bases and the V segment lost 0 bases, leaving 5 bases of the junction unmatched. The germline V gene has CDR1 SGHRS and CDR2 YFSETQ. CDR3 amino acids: CASSLERGYDEQYF. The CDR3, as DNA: TGCGCCAGCAGCTTGGAGCGGGGCTATGACGAGCAGTACTTC.

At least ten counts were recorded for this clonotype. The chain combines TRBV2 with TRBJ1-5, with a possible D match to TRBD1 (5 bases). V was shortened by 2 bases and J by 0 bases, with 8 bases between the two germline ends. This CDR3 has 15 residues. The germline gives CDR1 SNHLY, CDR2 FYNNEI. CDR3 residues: CASSERQTSNQPQHF. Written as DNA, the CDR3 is TGTGCCAGCAGTGAAAGACAGACTAGCAATCAGCCCCAGCATTTT.